Reported below is one T cell receptor (beta chain). Its antigen is not identified. The data were taken from a study of T cells in Graves' hyperthyroidism and ophthalmopathy. The overall study: It was at initial diagnosis, before any treatment, that peripheral blood was collected. General study findings and limits: Clonotypes that were expanded in thyroid above 0.001 mostly appeared in blood too.

Trimming stripped 5 bases from V and 5 bases from J, with 12 bases between. The germline V gene encodes CDR1 LNHDA and CDR2 SQIVND (reference sequence). The CDR3 has 13 amino acids. Amplification of TCR beta CDR3 regions used RNA as the template. First-round RT-PCR with HTBI primers amplified the TCR CDR3 region. A single record per CDR3 protein comes from TCRdb applying MiXCR to the multiplex PCR reads. The top ten clones hold over 40% of a sample with 300,000 or so distinct CDR3 sequences, around 20% of them seen once. This chain links TRBV19 with TRBJ2-5; D not resolved. Sequenced material: blood. This TCR was recovered from a woman in her fifties or sixties with Graves' hyperthyroidism. As DNA, the CDR3 is TGTGCCAGTAGTTCCCCCCCGAGTGAGACCCAGTACTTC. Translating it yields CASSSPPSETQYF.